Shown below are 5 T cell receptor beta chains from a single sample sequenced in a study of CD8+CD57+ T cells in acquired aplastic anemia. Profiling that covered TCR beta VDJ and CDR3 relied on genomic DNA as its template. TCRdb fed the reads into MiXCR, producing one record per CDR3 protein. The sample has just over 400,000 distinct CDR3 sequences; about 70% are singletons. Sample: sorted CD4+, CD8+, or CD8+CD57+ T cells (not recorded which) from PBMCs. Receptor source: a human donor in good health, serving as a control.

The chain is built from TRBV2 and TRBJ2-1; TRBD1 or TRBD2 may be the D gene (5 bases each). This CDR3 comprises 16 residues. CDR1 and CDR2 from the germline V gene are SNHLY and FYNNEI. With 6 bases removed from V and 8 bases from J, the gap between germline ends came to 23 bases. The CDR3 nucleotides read TGTGCCAGCAGCCGGCAGGGTGGTATCGCCGGGGATGAGCAGTTCTTC. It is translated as CASSRQGGIAGDEQFF.

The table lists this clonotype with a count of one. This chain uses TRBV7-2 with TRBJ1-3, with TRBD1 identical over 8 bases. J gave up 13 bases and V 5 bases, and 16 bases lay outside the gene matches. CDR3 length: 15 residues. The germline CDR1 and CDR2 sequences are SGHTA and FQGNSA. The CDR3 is CASSRQGLSVNEIYF. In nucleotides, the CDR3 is TGTGCCAGCAGCCGACAGGGGCTCTCTGTAAACGAGATATATTTT.

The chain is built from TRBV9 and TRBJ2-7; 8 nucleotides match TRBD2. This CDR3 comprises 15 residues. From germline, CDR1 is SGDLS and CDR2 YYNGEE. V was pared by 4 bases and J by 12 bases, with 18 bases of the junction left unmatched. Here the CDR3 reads CASSLATVLGLAGYF. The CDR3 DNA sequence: TGTGCCAGCAGCTTAGCTACCGTCCTCGGGCTAGCGGGGTACTTC.

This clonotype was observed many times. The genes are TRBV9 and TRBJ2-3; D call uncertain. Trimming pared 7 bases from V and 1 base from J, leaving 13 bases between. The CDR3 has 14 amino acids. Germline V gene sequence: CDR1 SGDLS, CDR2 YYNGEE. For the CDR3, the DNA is TGTGCCAGCCAGAAACACACAGGCACAGATACGCAGTATTTT. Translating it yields CASQKHTGTDTQYF.

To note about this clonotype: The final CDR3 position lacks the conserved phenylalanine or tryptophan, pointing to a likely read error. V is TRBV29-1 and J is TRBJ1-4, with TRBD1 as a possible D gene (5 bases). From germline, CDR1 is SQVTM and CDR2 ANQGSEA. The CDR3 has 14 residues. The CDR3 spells CSVDGGKGNEKLFV. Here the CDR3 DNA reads TGCAGCGTTGACGGGGGGAAGGGTAATGAAAAGCTGTTTGTT.